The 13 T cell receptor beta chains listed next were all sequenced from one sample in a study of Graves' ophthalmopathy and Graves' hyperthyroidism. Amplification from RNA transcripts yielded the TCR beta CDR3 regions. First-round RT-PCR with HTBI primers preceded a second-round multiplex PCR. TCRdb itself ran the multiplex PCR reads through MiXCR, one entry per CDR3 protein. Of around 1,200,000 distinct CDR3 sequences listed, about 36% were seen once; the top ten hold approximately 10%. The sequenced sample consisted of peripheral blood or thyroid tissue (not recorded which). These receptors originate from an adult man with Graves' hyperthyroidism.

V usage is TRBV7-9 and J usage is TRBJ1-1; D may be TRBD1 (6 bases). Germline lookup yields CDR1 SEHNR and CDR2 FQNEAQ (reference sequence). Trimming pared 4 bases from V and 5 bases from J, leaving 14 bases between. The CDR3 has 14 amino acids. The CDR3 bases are TGTGCCAGCAGCTCCCGGGACACTGGGACTGAAGCTTTCTTT. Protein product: CASSSRDTGTEAFF.

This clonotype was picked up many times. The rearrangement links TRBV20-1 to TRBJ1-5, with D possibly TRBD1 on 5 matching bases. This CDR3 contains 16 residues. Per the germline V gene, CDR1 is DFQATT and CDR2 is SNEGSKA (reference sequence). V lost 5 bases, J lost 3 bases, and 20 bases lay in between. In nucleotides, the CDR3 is TGCAGTGCTTCTAACGTCAGGGTGGATTTCAATCAGCCCCAGCATTTT. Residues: CSASNVRVDFNQPQHF.

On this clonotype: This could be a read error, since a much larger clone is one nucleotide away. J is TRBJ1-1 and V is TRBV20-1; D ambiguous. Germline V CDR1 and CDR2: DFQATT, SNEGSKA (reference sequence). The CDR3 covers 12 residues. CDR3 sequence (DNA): TGCAGTGCTCCCCTCACCTACACTGGAGCTTTCTTT. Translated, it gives CSAPLTYTGAFF.

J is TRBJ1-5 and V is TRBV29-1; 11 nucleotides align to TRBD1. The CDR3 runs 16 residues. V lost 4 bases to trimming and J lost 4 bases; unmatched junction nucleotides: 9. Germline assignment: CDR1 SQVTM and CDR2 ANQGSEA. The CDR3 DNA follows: TGCAGCGTTGGAAGTGGGACAGGGGGGTGGAATCAGCCCCAGCATTTT. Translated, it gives CSVGSGTGGWNQPQHF.

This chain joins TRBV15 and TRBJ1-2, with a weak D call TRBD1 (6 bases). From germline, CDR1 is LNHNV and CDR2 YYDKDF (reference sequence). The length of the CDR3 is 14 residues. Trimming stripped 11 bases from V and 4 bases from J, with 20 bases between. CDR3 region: CAWKWGHGVYGYTF. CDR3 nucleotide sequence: TGTGCCTGGAAGTGGGGGCACGGTGTCTATGGCTACACCTTC.

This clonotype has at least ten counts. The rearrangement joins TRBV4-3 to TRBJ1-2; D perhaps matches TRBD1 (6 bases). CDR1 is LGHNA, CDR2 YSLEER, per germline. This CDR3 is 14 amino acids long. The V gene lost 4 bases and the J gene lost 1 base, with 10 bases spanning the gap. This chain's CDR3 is CASSRDNFNYGYTF. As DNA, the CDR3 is TGCGCCAGCAGCCGGGACAATTTTAACTATGGCTACACCTTC.

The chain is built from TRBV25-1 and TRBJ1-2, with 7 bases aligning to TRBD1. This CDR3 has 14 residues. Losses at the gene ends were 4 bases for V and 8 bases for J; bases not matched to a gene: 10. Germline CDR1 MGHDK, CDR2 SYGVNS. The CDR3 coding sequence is TGTGCCAGCAGTGCCCTCCCGACAGGGTACGGCTACACCTTC. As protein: CASSALPTGYGYTF.

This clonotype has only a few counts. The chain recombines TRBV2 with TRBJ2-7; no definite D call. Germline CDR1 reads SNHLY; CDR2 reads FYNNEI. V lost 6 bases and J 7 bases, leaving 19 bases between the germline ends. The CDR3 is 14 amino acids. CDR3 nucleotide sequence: TGTGCCAGCAGCCAGTTTAGGTCCGAGGTGGAGCAGTACTTC. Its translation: CASSQFRSEVEQYF.

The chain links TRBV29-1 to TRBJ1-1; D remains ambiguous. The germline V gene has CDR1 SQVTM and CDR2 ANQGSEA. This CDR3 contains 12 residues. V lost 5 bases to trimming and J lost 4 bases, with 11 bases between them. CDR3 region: CSVTQDVTEAFF. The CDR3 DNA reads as TGCAGCGTTACCCAGGACGTCACTGAAGCTTTCTTT. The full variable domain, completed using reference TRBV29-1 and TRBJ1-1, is SAVISQKPSRDICQRGTSLTIQCQVDSQVTMMFWYRQQPGQSLTLIATANQGSEATYESGFVIDKFPISRPNLTFSTLTVSNMSPEDSSIYLCSVTQDVTEAFFGQGTRLTVV.

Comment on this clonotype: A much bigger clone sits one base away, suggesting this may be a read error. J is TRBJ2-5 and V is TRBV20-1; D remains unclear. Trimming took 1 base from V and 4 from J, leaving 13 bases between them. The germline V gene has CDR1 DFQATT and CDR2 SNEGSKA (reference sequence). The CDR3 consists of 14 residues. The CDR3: CSARGRATLETQYF. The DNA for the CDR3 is TGCAGTGCTAGAGGACGGGCTACCCTAGAGACCCAGTACTTC.

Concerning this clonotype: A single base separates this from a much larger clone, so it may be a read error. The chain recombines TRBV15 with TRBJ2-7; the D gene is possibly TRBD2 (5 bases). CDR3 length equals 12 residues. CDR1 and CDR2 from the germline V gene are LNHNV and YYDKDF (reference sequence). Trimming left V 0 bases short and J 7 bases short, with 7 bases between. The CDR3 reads CATSREQREQYF. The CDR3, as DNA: TGTGCCACCAGCAGAGAACAGCGGGAGCAGTACTTC.

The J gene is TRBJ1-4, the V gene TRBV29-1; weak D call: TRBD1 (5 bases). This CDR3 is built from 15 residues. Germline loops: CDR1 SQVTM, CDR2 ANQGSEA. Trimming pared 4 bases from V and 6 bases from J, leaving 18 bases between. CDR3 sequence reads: CSVAGNIEFDEKLFF. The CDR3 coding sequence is TGCAGCGTTGCAGGGAATATTGAGTTTGATGAAAAACTGTTTTTT.

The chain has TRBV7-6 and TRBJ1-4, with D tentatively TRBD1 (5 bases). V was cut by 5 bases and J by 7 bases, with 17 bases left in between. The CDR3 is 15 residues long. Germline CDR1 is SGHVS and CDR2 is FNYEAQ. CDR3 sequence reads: CASSGETGPGEKLFF. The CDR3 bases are TGTGCCAGCAGCGGCGAAACGGGACCCGGTGAAAAACTGTTTTTT.